Below, 5 T cell receptor beta chains from the same sample are listed, as sequenced in a study of regulatory T cells in long-lasting Graves disease. The time point: newly diagnosed GD, antithyroid drugs for less than 3 months. Construction of the TCR library relied on RNA isolated from PBMCs. Construction of the TCR beta libraries employed iRepertoire HTBI primers in conjunction with Arm-PCR of CDR3 regions. TCRdb itself ran the multiplex PCR reads through MiXCR, one entry per CDR3 protein. This table holds 400,000 to 500,000 distinct CDR3 sequences, about a sixth found once. The sample was also linked to a second study, of T cells in Graves' hyperthyroidism and ophthalmopathy.

Sequencing used peripheral blood mononuclear cells (PBMCs), obtained at new diagnosis, from a patient treated with antithyroid drugs. These receptor sequences come from a woman under 30 with Graves disease.

In regard to this clonotype: A clone one base away is much larger, so this may be a read error. The CDR3 coding sequence is TGTGCCAGCAGCTTAGGCGGGAGTCCCGGGGAGCTGTTTTTT. The encoded protein is CASSLGGSPGELFF. The chain carries TRBV7-2 and TRBJ2-2, with TRBD2 matching 7 bases. CDR3 length: 14 residues. Germline-derived CDR1 and CDR2 are SGHTA and FQGNSA. J lost 6 bases, V lost 1 base, and 2 bases had no gene match.

This clonotype was found many times. The V gene is TRBV7-2, the J gene TRBJ1-2; 10 bases are shared with TRBD1. In germline, CDR1 is SGHTA, CDR2 FQGNSA. This CDR3 has 15 amino acids. V was clipped by 3 bases and J by 4 bases; unmatched bases: 5. The CDR3 nucleotides are TGTGCCAGCAGCTTGGACAGGGGGACCGGCTATGGCTACACCTTC. Translation gives CASSLDRGTGYGYTF.

This clonotype has at least ten counts. This chain uses TRBV19 with TRBJ1-5; D gene ambiguous. The CDR3 covers 14 residues. The V end was cut by 7 bases, the J end by 4 bases, with 14 bases between. Germline lookup yields CDR1 LNHDA and CDR2 SQIVND (reference sequence). CDR3: CASNEVLGNQPQHF. CDR3 in DNA: TGTGCCAGTAACGAGGTATTGGGGAATCAGCCCCAGCATTTT.

This chain links TRBV7-9 with TRBJ2-1, with D perhaps TRBD2 (5 bases). Trimming took off 4 bases at V and 1 base at J, with 11 bases between the two ends. CDR3 length: 15 amino acids. Looked up from germline, CDR1 is SEHNR and CDR2 is FQNEAQ (reference sequence). The CDR3 DNA follows: TGTGCCAGCAGCTCTCGACTAAATTCCTACAATGAGCAGTTCTTC. It encodes CASSSRLNSYNEQFF.

This clonotype was seen repeatedly, ten times or more. The V and J genes are TRBV7-2 and TRBJ2-7; 7 nucleotides agree with TRBD2. Unmatched junction bases numbered 6, after V lost 0 bases and J lost 4 bases. The V gene's germline CDR1 is SGHTA and CDR2 FQGNSA. The CDR3 spans 15 residues. CDR3 residues: CASSLASGPQYEQYF. In nucleotides, the CDR3 is TGTGCCAGCAGCTTAGCTAGCGGGCCCCAATACGAGCAGTACTTC.